The rows below give T cell receptor beta chains drawn from one sample of a study of blood T cell repertoires in COVID-19. The table came from immunoSEQ multiplex PCR; TCRdb's copy has only in-frame clones and leaves some out. The sample holds 200,000 to 250,000 clones, 85% seen once. The sequencing input was PBMCs or T cells enriched from blood (not recorded which). Receptors originate from a woman aged 45 to 65 with acute COVID-19. Each CDR3 is given with its conserved first and last residue. A D gene is named only where the DNA matches it firmly. Clone size is shown for a subset of rows, as once, few, many or a class of expanded clone.

TRBD1	.	TRBV5-1	TRBJ1-1	CASSPMDRATEAFF	TGCGCCAGCAGCCCAATGGACAGGGCCACTGAAGCTTTCTTT
TRBD1	.	TRBV18	TRBJ1-2	CASSAGTGDNYGYTF	TGTGCCAGCTCAGCCGGGACAGGGGATAACTATGGCTACACCTTC
TRBD1	once	TRBV7-3	TRBJ2-7	CASSLGQGGEQYF	TGTGCCAGCAGCCTCGGACAGGGCGGTGAGCAGTACTTC
.	.	TRBV3-1/TRBV3-2	TRBJ1-2	CASSQDPRGGSGYTF	TGTGCCAGCAGCCAGGACCCCAGGGGTGGGAGTGGCTACACCTTC
TRBD1	.	TRBV20-1	TRBJ1-1	CSAAGGTEAFF	TGCAGTGCTGCAGGGGGCACTGAAGCTTTCTTT
.	.	TRBV18	TRBJ1-2	CASQTTRYGYTF	TGTGCCAGCCAGACAACCAGATATGGCTACACCTTC
.	once	TRBV7-9	TRBJ1-1	CASSLAGVAFF	TGTGCCAGCAGCCTGGCAGGTGTTGCTTTCTTT
TRBD2	.	TRBV5-1	TRBJ2-1	CASSLAGGRNEQFF	TGCGCCAGCAGCTTGGCGGGGGGGCGCAATGAGCAGTTCTTC
.	.	TRBV10-3	TRBJ1-4	CAISGTDSATNEKLFF	TGTGCCATCAGTGGAACCGACAGTGCAACTAATGAAAAACTGTTTTTT
.	.	TRBV23-1	TRBJ2-7	CASSQKSHRRRSYEQYF	TGCGCCAGCAGTCAAAAATCGCACAGAAGGCGCTCCTACGAGCAGTACTTC
.	.	TRBV21-1	TRBJ2-5	CASSKAPVPGLAFEETQYF	TGTGCCAGCAGCAAAGCTCCTGTCCCGGGACTAGCGTTCGAAGAGACCCAGTACTTC
.	.	TRBV30	TRBJ2-2	CAWSKGGAGELFF	TGTGCCTGGAGTAAGGGGGGGGCCGGGGAGCTGTTTTTT
.	.	TRBV11-2	TRBJ2-1	CASSPEVSNNEQFF	TGTGCCAGCAGCCCCGAGGTCAGTAACAATGAGCAGTTCTTC
TRBD1	.	TRBV18	TRBJ1-1	CASSPPTGIYTEAFF	TGTGCCAGCTCACCACCGACAGGGATATACACTGAAGCTTTTTTT
TRBD1	.	TRBV3-1/TRBV3-2	TRBJ1-3	CASKQGITGNTIYF	TGTGCCAGTAAACAGGGGATCACTGGAAACACCATATATTTT
TRBD2	few	TRBV30	TRBJ2-3	CAWGASGAYTDTQYF	TGTGCCTGGGGGGCTAGCGGGGCGTACACAGATACGCAGTATTTT
TRBD1	.	TRBV11-2	TRBJ1-4	CASSHGQGFATNEKLFF	TGTGCCAGCAGCCACGGACAGGGGTTTGCAACTAATGAAAAACTGTTTTTT
.	.	TRBV3-1/TRBV3-2	TRBJ1-2	CASSQDNREERGYTF	TGTGCCAGCAGCCAAGATAATCGGGAGGAGCGGGGCTACACCTTC
.	.	TRBV19	TRBJ1-2	CASSITGLGYGYTF	TGTGCCAGTAGTATCACGGGGTTAGGCTATGGCTACACCTTC
.	once	TRBV11-1	TRBJ1-2	CASSYIVGGGGGYTF	TGTGCCAGCAGCTACATCGTTGGTGGGGGCGGAGGCTACACCTTC
TRBD1	.	TRBV5-4	TRBJ2-4	CASSIGQGDIQYF	TGTGCCAGCAGCATCGGACAGGGAGACATTCAGTACTTC
.	many	TRBV5-1	TRBJ2-2	CASSLGREVGRAGELFF	TGCGCCAGCAGCTTGGGCAGGGAGGTCGGTAGAGCCGGGGAGCTGTTTTTT
.	.	TRBV19	TRBJ1-1	CASSKSAAMNTEAFF	TGTGCCAGTAGTAAATCAGCGGCCATGAACACTGAAGCTTTCTTT
TRBD1	many	TRBV10-2	TRBJ1-5	CASSEFGQGNQPQHF	TGCGCCAGCAGTGAGTTCGGACAGGGGAATCAGCCCCAGCATTTT
.	.	TRBV30	TRBJ1-1	CAWRLPGRYTEAFF	TGTGCCTGGAGGCTGCCCGGGAGATACACTGAAGCTTTCTTT
.	.	TRBV7-8	TRBJ1-5	CASSLDIRERSNQPQHF	TGTGCCAGCAGCTTAGATATCAGGGAAAGAAGCAATCAGCCCCAGCATTTT
.	.	TRBV30	TRBJ1-1	CAWSRNTEAFF	TGTGCCTGGAGTCGGAACACTGAAGCTTTCTTT
TRBD1	.	TRBV7-8	TRBJ1-2	CASSPNTGVSGYTF	TGTGCCAGCAGCCCAAATACAGGGGTATCTGGCTACACCTTC
.	.	TRBV6-2/TRBV6-3	TRBJ2-7	CASSYGDRALGGEQYF	TGTGCCAGCAGTTACGGTGACAGGGCACTCGGGGGCGAGCAGTACTTC